The 28 T cell receptor beta chains below come from one sample, sequenced in a study of blood T cell repertoires in COVID-19. Sequenced by immunoSEQ multiplex PCR; TCRdb stores in-frame clones only, minus some. This sample has around 100,000 clones; 88% occur once, and the top ten carry 5.5% to 8%. The sample consisted of peripheral blood. These receptors were collected from a woman between 55 and 75 years old with acute or convalescent COVID-19.

The rearrangement joins TRBV2 to TRBJ1-1, with unresolved D. The CDR3 covers 12 residues. The ends were cut back, 10 bases at V and 1 base at J, with 10 bases in the middle. CDR1 and CDR2 from the germline V gene are SNHLY and FYNNEI. The CDR3 DNA is TGTGCCACCGCTTCGGGGAACACTGAAGCTTTCTTT. Protein product: CATASGNTEAFF.

This clone appeared a few times. The chain links TRBV28 to TRBJ2-7; perhaps TRBD1 as D (5 bases). Germline CDR1 reads MDHEN; CDR2 reads SYDVKM. The CDR3 is 18 amino acids. V lost 6 bases and J 2 bases, leaving 26 bases between the germline ends. This chain's CDR3 is CASSPGQIIVALPYEQYF. CDR3 DNA: TGTGCCAGCAGCCCCGGACAAATTATTGTGGCCCTTCCCTACGAGCAGTACTTC.

This clone was counted between two and nine times. V is TRBV12-3 or TRBV12-4 and J is TRBJ1-4; D remains ambiguous. The CDR3 runs 12 residues. Deletions cut 6 bases from V and 7 bases from J, with 9 bases between. CDR3 nucleotides: TGTGCCAGCAGGAGCACAGCTGAAAAACTGTTTTTT. Residues: CASRSTAEKLFF.

The CDR3, as DNA: TGTGCCAGCAGCTTAGGACAGGGCGGGGAAAAACTGTTTTTT. Encoded protein: CASSLGQGGEKLFF. V gene TRBV7-8 combines with J gene TRBJ1-4; 7 bases are a match to TRBD1. The CDR3 spans 14 residues. Germline V gives CDR1 SGHVS, CDR2 FQNEAQ. The J segment lost 8 bases and the V segment lost 1 base, leaving 4 bases of the junction unmatched.

The chain has TRBV28 and TRBJ1-4, with D perhaps TRBD1 (6 bases). V was cut by 9 bases and J by 0 bases, with 17 bases left in between. The CDR3 sequence is 16 residues long. Germline CDR1 MDHEN, CDR2 SYDVKM. The CDR3 bases are TGTGCCAGTAGGCCAGGGGACGGATCAACTAATGAAAAACTGTTTTTT. Its protein is CASRPGDGSTNEKLFF.

The chain joins TRBV28 to TRBJ2-5, with unresolved D. This CDR3 is built from 11 residues. V dropped 5 bases and J dropped 4 bases, with 5 bases sitting between them. The germline CDR1 and CDR2 sequences are MDHEN and SYDVKM. The CDR3 nucleotides read TGTGCCAGCAGTCGTTCAGAGACCCAGTACTTC. The encoded protein is CASSRSETQYF.

The rearrangement uses TRBV9 and TRBJ2-2; D is undetermined. V was cut by 3 bases and J by 6 bases, with 9 bases left in between. CDR1 is SGDLS and CDR2 is YYNGEE in the germline V gene. CDR3 length: 13 residues. The CDR3 loop reads CASSANSPGELFF. As DNA, the CDR3 is TGTGCCAGCAGCGCAAACAGTCCCGGGGAGCTGTTTTTT.

The chain uses TRBV27 and TRBJ2-5, with 8 bases fitting TRBD2. Trimming took 6 bases from V and 0 from J; bases not matched to a gene: 12. This CDR3 has 17 amino acids. Germline CDR1 reads MNHEY; CDR2 reads SMNVEV (reference sequence). The CDR3 sequence is CASSSPRTSTYQETQYF. In DNA, the CDR3 is TGTGCCAGCAGCTCACCCCGGACTAGCACGTACCAAGAGACCCAGTACTTC.

The genes are TRBV6-1 and TRBJ1-5; 8 bases line up with TRBD1. The CDR3 runs 14 residues. The germline V gene encodes CDR1 MNHNS and CDR2 SASEGT. The ends lost 1 base at V and 7 bases at J; junction bases unmatched: 3. The CDR3 reads CASSEGAGGQPQHF. CDR3 coding DNA: TGTGCCAGCAGTGAAGGGGCAGGGGGCCAGCCCCAGCATTTT.

This chain uses TRBV6-6 with TRBJ1-2; unclear D gene. V lost 5 bases to trimming and J lost 5 bases, with 9 bases between them. The V gene's germline CDR1 is MNHNY and CDR2 SVGAGI (reference sequence). This CDR3 region has 12 residues. The CDR3 bases are TGTGCCAGCAGTCGAGACGGGTATGGCTACACCTTC. It is translated as CASSRDGYGYTF.

This chain uses TRBV5-4 with TRBJ1-5; possible D gene TRBD1, 6 bases. Germline CDR1 is SGHNT and CDR2 is YYREEE (reference sequence). The CDR3 has 14 residues. V lost 2 bases, J lost 3 bases, and 9 bases lay in between. Here the CDR3 reads CASSLGGSNQPQHF. DNA of the CDR3: TGTGCCAGCAGCTTAGGGGGATCCAATCAGCCCCAGCATTTT.

J is TRBJ1-5 and V is TRBV18, with TRBD1 matching over 11 bases. V dropped 3 bases and J dropped 2; count of bases not matched to a gene: 12. This CDR3 contains 19 residues. In germline, CDR1 is KGHSH, CDR2 LQKENI. The CDR3 protein is CASSPAGQGVSNRNQPQHF. DNA of the CDR3: TGTGCCAGCTCACCGGCGGGACAGGGGGTCTCTAATCGCAATCAGCCCCAGCATTTT.

The chain couples TRBV5-1 to TRBJ2-1, with 12 bases aligning to TRBD2. The V gene's germline CDR1 is SGHRS and CDR2 YFSETQ. V shed 4 bases, J shed 0 bases, and the junction held 2 bases outside the gene matches. The CDR3 length is 16 residues. The CDR3 reads CASSVTSGSSYNEQFF. DNA of the CDR3: TGCGCCAGCAGCGTGACTAGCGGGAGCTCCTACAATGAGCAGTTCTTC.

This clone was seen a single time. This chain links TRBV30 with TRBJ1-6; D unresolved. Germline V gene data show CDR1 as GTSNPN and CDR2 as SVGIG (reference sequence). V lost 4 bases, J lost 0 bases, and 10 bases lay in between. This CDR3 has 15 residues. The CDR3 nucleotides are TGTGCCTGGACCATAACCAGCTCCTATAATTCACCCCTCCACTTT. Its translation: CAWTITSSYNSPLHF.

This sequence joins TRBV7-2 and TRBJ1-5, with 10 bases that match TRBD1. Germline V gives CDR1 SGHTA, CDR2 FQGNSA. V was clipped by 3 bases and J by 1 base; unmatched bases: 6. This CDR3 is 17 amino acids long. The CDR3 sequence: CASSFGTGVMSNQPQHF. The CDR3 DNA follows: TGTGCCAGCAGCTTTGGGACAGGGGTTATGAGCAATCAGCCCCAGCATTTT.

The DNA for the CDR3 is TGCGCCAGCAGTAACCGCGGAACCTACGAGCAGTACTTC. It codes for CASSNRGTYEQYF. This sequence joins TRBV10-2 and TRBJ2-7; D not certain. The length of the CDR3 is 13 residues. The V gene lost 5 bases and the J gene lost 2 bases, with 10 bases spanning the gap. CDR1 and CDR2 from the germline V gene are WSHSY and SAAADI.

The gene calls are TRBV7-2 and TRBJ2-1; 7 nucleotides line up with TRBD1. V gave up 5 bases and J gave up 7 bases; unmatched junction bases: 11. Germline V lookup: CDR1 SGHTA, CDR2 FQGNSA. This CDR3 contains 15 residues. CDR3 sequence: CASSADRAAPNEQFF. The CDR3 DNA reads as TGTGCCAGCAGCGCTGACAGGGCAGCGCCGAATGAGCAGTTCTTC.

The chain links TRBV11-3 to TRBJ2-3; D unclear. Germline values: CDR1 SGHNT, CDR2 YENEEA. This CDR3 is built from 14 residues. With 1 base removed from V and 0 bases from J, the gap between germline ends came to 5 bases. The CDR3 loop is CASSLGRSTDTQYF. The CDR3, as DNA: TGTGCCAGCAGCTTAGGTCGTAGCACAGATACGCAGTATTTT.

This clone was found once. CDR3 region: CASSQSGRFNEQFF. CDR3 nucleotide sequence: TGTGCCAGCAGCCAATCAGGGAGGTTCAATGAGCAGTTCTTC. The gene calls are TRBV16 and TRBJ2-1; possible D gene TRBD2, 6 bases. Trimming cost V 0 bases and J 6 bases, with 9 bases left between them. In germline, CDR1 is KGHSY, CDR2 FQNENV. The CDR3 covers 14 residues.

The chain has TRBV5-4 and TRBJ2-3, with 9 bases identical to TRBD2. In germline, CDR1 is SGHNT, CDR2 YYREEE (reference sequence). The V segment lost 4 bases and the J segment 6 bases; nucleotides outside the gene matches: 9. This CDR3 is built from 15 residues. Here the CDR3 reads CASSGRLAGVDTQYF. In DNA, the CDR3 is TGTGCCAGCAGCGGACGATTAGCGGGAGTGGATACGCAGTATTTT. The full variable domain, with the rest looked up from reference TRBV5-4 and TRBJ2-3, is ETGVTQSPTHLIKTRGQQVTLRCSSQSGHNTVSWYQQALGQGPQFIFQYYREEENGRGNFPPRFSGLQFPNYSSELNVNALELDDSALYLCASSGRLAGVDTQYFGPGTRLTVL.

The chain uses TRBV6-1 and TRBJ1-5; D gene ambiguous. Germline V lookup: CDR1 MNHNS, CDR2 SASEGT. V lost 0 bases and J 4 bases, leaving 7 bases between the germline ends. The CDR3 runs 14 residues. The CDR3 DNA is TGTGCCAGCAGTGAAGCGCGCAGGAATCAGCCCCAGCATTTT. Translation gives CASSEARRNQPQHF.

The rearrangement joins TRBV24-1 to TRBJ2-3; the match to TRBD1 covers 7 bases. Germline CDR1 is KGHDR and CDR2 is SFDVKD. The CDR3 totals 15 residues. V gave up 2 bases and J gave up 2 bases; unmatched junction bases: 3. The CDR3 protein is CATSDSGTVTDTQYF. The CDR3 bases are TGTGCCACCAGTGATTCCGGGACAGTCACAGATACGCAGTATTTT.

This clone was seen only a few times. V usage is TRBV24-1 and J usage is TRBJ2-1, with D perhaps TRBD1 (6 bases). Per germline, CDR1 KGHDR and CDR2 SFDVKD. Trimming shortened V by 2 bases and J by 4 bases, and 8 bases separated the two germline ends. This CDR3 has 14 amino acids. Here the CDR3 DNA reads TGTGCCACCAGTGATTGGACAGAATACAATGAGCAGTTCTTC. It codes for CATSDWTEYNEQFF.

V and J are TRBV19 and TRBJ2-1, with TRBD2 identical over 15 bases. The V segment lost 6 bases and the J segment 5 bases; nucleotides outside the gene matches: 11. This CDR3 region has 18 residues. CDR1 is LNHDA and CDR2 is SQIVND in the germline V gene (reference sequence). For the CDR3, the DNA is TGTGCCAGTAGCAGGACTAGCGGGAGGGCCCAGAGGGACAATGAGCAGTTCTTC. It is translated as CASSRTSGRAQRDNEQFF.

The genes are TRBV28 and TRBJ1-4, with TRBD1 matching over 8 bases. This CDR3 is 13 amino acids long. CDR1 MDHEN and CDR2 SYDVKM come from the germline V gene. V lost 10 bases and J lost 8; bases outside the gene matches: 9. CDR3 DNA sequence: TGTGCCACCTCGACAGGGGTGAACGAAAAACTGTTTTTT. This encodes CATSTGVNEKLFF.

This clone has just a few counts. The genes are TRBV2 and TRBJ2-7, with no clear D. The CDR3 sequence is 14 residues long. Germline V lookup: CDR1 SNHLY, CDR2 FYNNEI. Trimming removed 6 bases at V and 0 bases at J, with 12 bases between. The CDR3 region has the DNA TGTGCCAGCAGCGTTTCACGGAGCTCCTACGAGCAGTACGTC. As protein: CASSVSRSSYEQYV.

The gene calls are TRBV11-2 and TRBJ2-5; TRBD2 matches at 7 bases. V trimming: 2 bases; J trimming: 1 base; junction bases outside the gene matches: 4. Germline values: CDR1 SGHAT, CDR2 FQNNGV. The CDR3 totals 15 residues. The CDR3 sequence is CASSLTPSGQETQYF. The CDR3 DNA is TGTGCCAGCAGCTTAACTCCTAGCGGCCAAGAGACCCAGTACTTC.

This chain uses TRBV19 with TRBJ2-7, with 7 bases that match TRBD2. Per germline, CDR1 LNHDA and CDR2 SQIVND (reference sequence). Losses at the gene ends were 3 bases for V and 0 bases for J; bases not matched to a gene: 5. The CDR3 sequence is 15 residues long. CDR3: CASSIGLGGSYEQYF. For the CDR3, the DNA is TGTGCCAGTAGTATCGGACTAGGAGGCTCCTACGAGCAGTACTTC.